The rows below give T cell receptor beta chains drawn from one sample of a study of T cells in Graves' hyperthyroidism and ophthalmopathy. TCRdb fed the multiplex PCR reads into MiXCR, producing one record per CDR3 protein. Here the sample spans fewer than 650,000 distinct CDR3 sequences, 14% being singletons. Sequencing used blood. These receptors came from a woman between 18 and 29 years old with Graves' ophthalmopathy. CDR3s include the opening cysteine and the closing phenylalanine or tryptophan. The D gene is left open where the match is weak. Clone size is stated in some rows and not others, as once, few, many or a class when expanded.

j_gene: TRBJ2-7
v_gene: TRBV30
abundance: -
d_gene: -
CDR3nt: TGTGCCTGGAGTTCCGGGACTTTCCCCTACGAGCAGTACTTC
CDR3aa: CAWSSGTFPYEQYF

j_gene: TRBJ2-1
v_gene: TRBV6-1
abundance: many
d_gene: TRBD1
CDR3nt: TGTGCCAGCAGTCAAACCGGGACAGGGGCCAATGAGCAGTTCTTC
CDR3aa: CASSQTGTGANEQFF

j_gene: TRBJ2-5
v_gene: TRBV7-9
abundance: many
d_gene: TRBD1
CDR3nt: TGTGCCAGCAGCGCCGGGACAGGGAGGGAGACCCAGTACTTC
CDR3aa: CASSAGTGRETQYF

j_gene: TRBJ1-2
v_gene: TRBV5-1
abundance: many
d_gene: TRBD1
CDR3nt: TGCGCCAGCAGCCCGGGACAGGGTGGATCTGGCTACACCTTC
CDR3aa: CASSPGQGGSGYTF

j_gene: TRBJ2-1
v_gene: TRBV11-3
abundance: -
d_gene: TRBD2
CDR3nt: TGTGCCAGCAGCTCATCTGCGGACGGGAGGTGGAATGAGCAGTTCTTC
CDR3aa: CASSSSADGRWNEQFF

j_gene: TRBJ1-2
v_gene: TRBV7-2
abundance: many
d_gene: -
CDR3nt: TGTGCCAGCAGCCTCGGGTGGACCTATGGCTACACCTTC
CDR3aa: CASSLGWTYGYTF

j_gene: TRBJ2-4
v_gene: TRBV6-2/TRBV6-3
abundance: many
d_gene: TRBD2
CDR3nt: TGTGCCAGCAGTTACTCACGCGGGGGGTACGGAAACATTCAGTACTTC
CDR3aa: CASSYSRGGYGNIQYF

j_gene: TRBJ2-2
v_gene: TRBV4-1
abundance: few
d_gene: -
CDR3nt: TGCGCCAGCAGCCAGCTCCAGAACACCGGGGAGCTGTTTTTT
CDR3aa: CASSQLQNTGELFF

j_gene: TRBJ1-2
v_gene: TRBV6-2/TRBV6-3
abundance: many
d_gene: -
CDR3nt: TGTGCCAGCAGTCGGTTAGTCAACTATGGCTACACCTTC
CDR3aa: CASSRLVNYGYTF

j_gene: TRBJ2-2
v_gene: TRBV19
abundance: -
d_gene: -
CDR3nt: TGTGCCAGTAGGTCCGAACAGGTGAACACCGGGGAGCTGTTTTTT
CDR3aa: CASRSEQVNTGELFF

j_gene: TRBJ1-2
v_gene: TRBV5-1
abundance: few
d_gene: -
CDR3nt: TGCGCCAGCAGCTTGCAGGGCAGCGGTGGCTATGGCTACACCTTC
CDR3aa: CASSLQGSGGYGYTF

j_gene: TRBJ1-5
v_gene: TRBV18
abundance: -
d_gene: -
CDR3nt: TGTGCCAGCTCGGATCAGCCCTATAGCAATCAGCCCCAGCATTTT
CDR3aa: CASSDQPYSNQPQHF

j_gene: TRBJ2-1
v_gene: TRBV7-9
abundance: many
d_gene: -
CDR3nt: TGTGCCAGCAGCCTCTCGGGACTGGGTTTGGGGGCTCTATACAATGAGCAGTTCTTC
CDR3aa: CASSLSGLGLGALYNEQFF

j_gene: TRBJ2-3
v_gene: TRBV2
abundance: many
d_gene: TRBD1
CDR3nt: TGTGCCAGCAGCACAGGGGGTGGAGACACAGATACGCAGTATTTT
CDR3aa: CASSTGGGDTDTQYF

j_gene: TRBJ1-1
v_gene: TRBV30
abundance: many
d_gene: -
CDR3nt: TGTGCCTGGAGTCAGGGATGGCATGAAGCTTTCTTT
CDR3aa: CAWSQGWHEAFF

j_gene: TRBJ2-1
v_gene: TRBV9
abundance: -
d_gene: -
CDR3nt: TGTGCCAGCAGCCCGGCGTGGGGCAATGAGCAGTTCTTC
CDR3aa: CASSPAWGNEQFF

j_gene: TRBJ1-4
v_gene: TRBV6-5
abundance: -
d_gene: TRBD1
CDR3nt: TGTGCCAGCAGTTTGGGACAGGCAAATGCATACGAAAAACTGTTTTTT
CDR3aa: CASSLGQANAYEKLFF

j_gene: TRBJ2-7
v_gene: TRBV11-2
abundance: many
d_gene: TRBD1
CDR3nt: TGTGCCAGCAGCCGAGCCTCCGGGACAGGGGGCGAGCAGTACTTC
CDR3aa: CASSRASGTGGEQYF

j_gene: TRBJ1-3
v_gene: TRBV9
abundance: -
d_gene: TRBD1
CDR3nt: TGTGCCAGCAGCGCCCCGGGACAGGACTCTGGAAACACCATATATTTT
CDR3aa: CASSAPGQDSGNTIYF

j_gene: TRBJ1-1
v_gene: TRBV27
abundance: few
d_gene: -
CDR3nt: TGTGCCAGCAGTTCGTGGACTGAAGCTTTCTTT
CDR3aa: CASSSWTEAFF